The source of this T cell receptor (beta chain) is a study of blood T cell repertoires in COVID-19. Study context: The United States, Italy and Spain supplied acute and convalescent COVID-19 samples. Sample material is recorded as cDNA or gDNA derived from T cells, B-cell-depleted T cells, or PBMCs.

Germline loops: CDR1 SGHDN, CDR2 FVKESK. Trimming took 4 bases from V and 7 from J, leaving 11 bases between them. This CDR3 region has 13 residues. Per the original data handling: Estimates of nucleated cell counts were drawn from the amplification of reference gene primers. Assay used: immunoSEQ multiplex PCR; TCRdb lists only in-frame clones, some missing. For V, J and clone size, that table is used; D and trimming come from the DNA. The repertoire holds 100,000 to 150,000 clones, with roughly 92% as singletons. The Seattle site enrolled patients during active infection and followed them longitudinally.

Source material: peripheral blood. This chain connects TRBV14 to TRBJ2-1; a possible D gene is TRBD2 (6 bases). This receptor was identified in a man aged 50 to 59 with COVID-19, enrolled during active disease. The CDR3 DNA is TGTGCCAGCAGCCTTGCTGGGAGGAATGAGCAGTTCTTC. This gives the protein CASSLAGRNEQFF.